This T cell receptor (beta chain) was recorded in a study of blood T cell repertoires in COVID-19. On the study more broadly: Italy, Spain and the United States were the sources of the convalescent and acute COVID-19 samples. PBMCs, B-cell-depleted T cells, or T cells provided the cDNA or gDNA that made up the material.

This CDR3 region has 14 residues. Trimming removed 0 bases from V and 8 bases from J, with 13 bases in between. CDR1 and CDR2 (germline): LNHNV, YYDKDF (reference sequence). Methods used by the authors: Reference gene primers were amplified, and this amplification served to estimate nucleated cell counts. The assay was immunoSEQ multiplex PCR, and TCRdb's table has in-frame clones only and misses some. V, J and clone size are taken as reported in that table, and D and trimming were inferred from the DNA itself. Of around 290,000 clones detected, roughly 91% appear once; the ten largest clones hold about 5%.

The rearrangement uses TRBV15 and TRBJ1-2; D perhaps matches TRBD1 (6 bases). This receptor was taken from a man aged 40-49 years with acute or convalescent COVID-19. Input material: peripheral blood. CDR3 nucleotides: TGTGCCACCAGCAGAGATCTAAAGGGGGACGGCTACACCTTC. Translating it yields CATSRDLKGDGYTF.